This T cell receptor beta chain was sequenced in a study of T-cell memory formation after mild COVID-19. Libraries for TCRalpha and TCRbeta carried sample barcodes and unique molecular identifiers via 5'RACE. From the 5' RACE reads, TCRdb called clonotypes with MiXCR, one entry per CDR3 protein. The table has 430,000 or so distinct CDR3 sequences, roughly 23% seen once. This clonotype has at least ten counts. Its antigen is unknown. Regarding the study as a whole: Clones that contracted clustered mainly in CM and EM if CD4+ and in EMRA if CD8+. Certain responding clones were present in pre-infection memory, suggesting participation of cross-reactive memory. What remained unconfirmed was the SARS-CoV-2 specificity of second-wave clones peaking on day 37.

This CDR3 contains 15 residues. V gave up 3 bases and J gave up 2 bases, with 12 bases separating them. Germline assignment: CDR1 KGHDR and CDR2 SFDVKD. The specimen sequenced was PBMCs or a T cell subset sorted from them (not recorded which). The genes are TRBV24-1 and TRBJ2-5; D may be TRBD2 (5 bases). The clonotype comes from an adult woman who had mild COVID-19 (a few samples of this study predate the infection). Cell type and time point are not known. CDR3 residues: CATSDRWERQETQYF. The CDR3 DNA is TGTGCCACCAGTGATCGATGGGAGAGACAAGAGACCCAGTACTTC.